This T cell receptor (beta chain) came from a study of T cell responses to AZD1222 COVID-19 vaccine. The ends lost 4 bases at V and 6 bases at J; junction bases unmatched: 5. Germline CDR1 reads SQVTM; CDR2 reads ANQGSEA. The CDR3 length is 14 residues. On this clone itself: Its target is not known.

Study-wide points: Repertoire collection took place solely once the T cell response had peaked. Baseline seropositivity occurred in only 5 or 6 AZD1222 recipients. A rise in Spike-specific TCR breadth and depth followed two AZD1222 doses.

Assay: immunoSEQ multiplex PCR; the TCRdb copy retains only in-frame clones and omits some. The repertoire holds under 200,000 clones, with 85% to 95% as singletons. V gene TRBV29-1 combines with J gene TRBJ2-3, with 12 positions matching TRBD2. This receptor was taken from an adult in good health. This specimen consisted of peripheral blood, obtained on day 0 of AZD1222 vaccination. The CDR3 DNA reads as TGCAGCGTTGTACTTGGACTAGCGGGGGATACGCAGTATTTT. It codes for CSVVLGLAGDTQYF.